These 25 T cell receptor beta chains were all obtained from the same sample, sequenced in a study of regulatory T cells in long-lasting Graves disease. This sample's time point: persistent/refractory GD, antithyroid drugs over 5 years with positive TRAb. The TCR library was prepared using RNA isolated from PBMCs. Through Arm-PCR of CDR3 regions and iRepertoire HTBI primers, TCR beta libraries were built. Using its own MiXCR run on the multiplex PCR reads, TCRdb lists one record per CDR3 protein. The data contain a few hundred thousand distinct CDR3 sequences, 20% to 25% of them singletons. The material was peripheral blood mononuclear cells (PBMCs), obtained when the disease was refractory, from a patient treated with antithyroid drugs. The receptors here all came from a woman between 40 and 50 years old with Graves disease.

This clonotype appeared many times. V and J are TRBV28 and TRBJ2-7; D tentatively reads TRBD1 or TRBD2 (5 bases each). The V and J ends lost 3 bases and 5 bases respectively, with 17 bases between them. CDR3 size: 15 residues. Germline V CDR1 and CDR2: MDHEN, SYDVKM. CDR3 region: CASSFRGTRANEQYF. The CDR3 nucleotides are TGTGCCAGCAGTTTTCGTGGGACGAGGGCCAACGAGCAGTACTTC. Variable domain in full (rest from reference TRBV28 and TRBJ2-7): DVKVTQSSRYLVKRTGEKVFLECVQDMDHENMFWYRQDPGLGLRLIYFSYDVKMKEKGDIPEGYSVSREKKERFSLILESASTNQTSMYLCASSFRGTRANEQYFGPGTRLTVT.

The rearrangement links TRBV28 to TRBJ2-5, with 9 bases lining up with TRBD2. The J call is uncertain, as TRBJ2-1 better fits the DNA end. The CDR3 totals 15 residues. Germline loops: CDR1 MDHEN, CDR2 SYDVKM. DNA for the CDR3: TGTGCCAGCAGTTTAAGGTCTAGCGGGAAGAATGAGCAGTTCTTC. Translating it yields CASSLRSSGKNEQFF.

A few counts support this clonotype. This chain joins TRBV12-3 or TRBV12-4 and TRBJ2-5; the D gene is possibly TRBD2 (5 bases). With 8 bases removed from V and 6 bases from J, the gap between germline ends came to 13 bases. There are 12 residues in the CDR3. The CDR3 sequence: CASGPGVQTQYF. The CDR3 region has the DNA TGTGCCAGCGGCCCCGGGGTCCAGACCCAGTACTTC.

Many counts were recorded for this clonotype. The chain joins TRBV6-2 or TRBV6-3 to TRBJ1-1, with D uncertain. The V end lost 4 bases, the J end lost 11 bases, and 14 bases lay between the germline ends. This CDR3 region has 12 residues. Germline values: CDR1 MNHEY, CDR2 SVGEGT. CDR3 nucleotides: TGTGCCAGCAGTTCACGGGCGAACTGGGCTTTCTTT. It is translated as CASSSRANWAFF.

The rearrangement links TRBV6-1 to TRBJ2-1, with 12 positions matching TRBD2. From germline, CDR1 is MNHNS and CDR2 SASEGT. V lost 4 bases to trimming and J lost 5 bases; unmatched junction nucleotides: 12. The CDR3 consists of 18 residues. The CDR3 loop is CASSGVRRLAGVHNEQFF. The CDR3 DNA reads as TGTGCCAGCAGTGGTGTACGGCGACTAGCGGGAGTCCACAATGAGCAGTTCTTC.

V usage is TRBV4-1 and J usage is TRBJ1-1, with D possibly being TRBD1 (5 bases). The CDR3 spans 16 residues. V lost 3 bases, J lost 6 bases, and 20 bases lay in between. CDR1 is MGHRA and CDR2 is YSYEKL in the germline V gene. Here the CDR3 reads CASSHSSSGAAAEAFF. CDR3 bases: TGCGCCAGCAGCCATTCATCGAGCGGGGCCGCCGCTGAAGCTTTCTTT.

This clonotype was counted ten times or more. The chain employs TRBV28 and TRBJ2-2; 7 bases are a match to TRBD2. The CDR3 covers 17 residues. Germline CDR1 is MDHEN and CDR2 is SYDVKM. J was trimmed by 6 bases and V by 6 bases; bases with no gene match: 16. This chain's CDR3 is CASSPGGVKAFAGELFF. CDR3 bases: TGTGCCAGCAGCCCGGGAGGAGTTAAGGCGTTCGCCGGGGAGCTGTTTTTT.

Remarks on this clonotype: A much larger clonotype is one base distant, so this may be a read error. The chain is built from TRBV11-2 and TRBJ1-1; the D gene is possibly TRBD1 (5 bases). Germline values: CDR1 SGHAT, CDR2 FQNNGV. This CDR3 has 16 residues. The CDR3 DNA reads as TGTGCCAGCAGCTTAGGTGGGGGTCTGGGGAACACTGAAGCTCTCTTT. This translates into CASSLGGGLGNTEALF.

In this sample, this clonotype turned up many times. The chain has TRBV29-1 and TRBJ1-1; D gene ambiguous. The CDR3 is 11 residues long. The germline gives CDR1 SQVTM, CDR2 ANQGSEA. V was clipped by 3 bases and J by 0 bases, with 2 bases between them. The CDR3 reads CSVEVNTEAFF. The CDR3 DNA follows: TGCAGCGTTGAGGTGAACACTGAAGCTTTCTTT.

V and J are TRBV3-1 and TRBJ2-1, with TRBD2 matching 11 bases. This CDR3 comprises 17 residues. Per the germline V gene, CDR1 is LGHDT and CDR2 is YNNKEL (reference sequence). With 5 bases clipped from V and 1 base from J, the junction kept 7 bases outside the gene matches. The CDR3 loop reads CASSSASGRRSYNEQFF. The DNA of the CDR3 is TGTGCCAGCAGCTCTGCTAGCGGGAGGAGGTCCTACAATGAGCAGTTCTTC.

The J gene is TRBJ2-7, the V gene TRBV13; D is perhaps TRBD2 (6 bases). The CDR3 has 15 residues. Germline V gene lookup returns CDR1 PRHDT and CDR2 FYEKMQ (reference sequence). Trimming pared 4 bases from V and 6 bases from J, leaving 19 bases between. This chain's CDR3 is CASSSSGTGGFEQYF. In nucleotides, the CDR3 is TGTGCCAGCAGCTCCTCCGGGACTGGCGGGTTCGAGCAGTACTTC.

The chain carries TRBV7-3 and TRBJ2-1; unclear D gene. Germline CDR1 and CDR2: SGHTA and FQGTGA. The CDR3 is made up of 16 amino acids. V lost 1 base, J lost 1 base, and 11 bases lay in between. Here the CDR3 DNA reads TGTGCCAGCAGCTTAAATAGCATAGGGTCCTACAATGAGCAGTTCTTC. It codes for CASSLNSIGSYNEQFF. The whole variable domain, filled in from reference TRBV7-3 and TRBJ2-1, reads GAGVSQTPSNKVTEKGKYVELRCDPISGHTALYWYRQSLGQGPEFLIYFQGTGAADDSGLPNDRFFAVRPEGSVSTLKIQRTERGDSAVYLCASSLNSIGSYNEQFFGPGTRLTVL.

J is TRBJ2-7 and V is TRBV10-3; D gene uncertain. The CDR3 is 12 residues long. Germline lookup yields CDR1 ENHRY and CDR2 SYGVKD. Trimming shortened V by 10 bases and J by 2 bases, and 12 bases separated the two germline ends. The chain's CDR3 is CATSPLAYEQYF. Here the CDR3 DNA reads TGTGCCACAAGCCCTCTCGCCTACGAGCAGTACTTC.

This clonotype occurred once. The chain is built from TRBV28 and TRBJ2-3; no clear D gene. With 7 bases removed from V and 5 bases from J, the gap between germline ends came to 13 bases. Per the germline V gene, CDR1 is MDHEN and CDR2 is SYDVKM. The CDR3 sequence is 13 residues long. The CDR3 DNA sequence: TGTGCCAGCACCTCGGGCCCAAGAGATACGCAGTATTTT. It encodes CASTSGPRDTQYF.

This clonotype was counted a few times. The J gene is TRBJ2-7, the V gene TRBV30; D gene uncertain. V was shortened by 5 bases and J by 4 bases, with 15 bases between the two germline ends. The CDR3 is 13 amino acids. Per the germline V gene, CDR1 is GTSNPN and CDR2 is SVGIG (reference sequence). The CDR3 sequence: CAWGKGRIYEQYF. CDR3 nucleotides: TGTGCCTGGGGGAAGGGTAGGATTTACGAGCAGTACTTC.

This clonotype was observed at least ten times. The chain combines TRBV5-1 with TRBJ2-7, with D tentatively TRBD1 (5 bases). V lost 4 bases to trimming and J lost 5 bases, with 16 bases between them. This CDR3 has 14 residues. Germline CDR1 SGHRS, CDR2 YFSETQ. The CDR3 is CASSLSRQLDEQYF. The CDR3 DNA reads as TGCGCCAGCAGCCTTTCTCGACAGCTAGACGAGCAGTACTTC.

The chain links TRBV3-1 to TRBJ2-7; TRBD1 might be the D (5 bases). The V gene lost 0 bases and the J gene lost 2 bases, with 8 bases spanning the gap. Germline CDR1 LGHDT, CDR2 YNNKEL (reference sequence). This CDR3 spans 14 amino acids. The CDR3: CASSQDWGTYEQYF. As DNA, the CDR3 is TGTGCCAGCAGCCAAGATTGGGGCACCTACGAGCAGTACTTC.

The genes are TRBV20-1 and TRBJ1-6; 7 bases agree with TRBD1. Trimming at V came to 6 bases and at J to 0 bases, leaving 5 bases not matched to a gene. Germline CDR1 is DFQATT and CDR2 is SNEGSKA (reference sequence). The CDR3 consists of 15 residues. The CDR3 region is CSAQTGHSYNSPLHF. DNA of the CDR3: TGCAGTGCGCAGACAGGGCACTCCTATAATTCACCCCTCCACTTT.

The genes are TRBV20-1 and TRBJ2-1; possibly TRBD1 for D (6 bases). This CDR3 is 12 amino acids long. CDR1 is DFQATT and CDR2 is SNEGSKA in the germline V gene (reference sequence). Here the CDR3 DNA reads TGCAGCATGGACAGTAACTACAATGAGCAGTTCTTC. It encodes CSMDSNYNEQFF.

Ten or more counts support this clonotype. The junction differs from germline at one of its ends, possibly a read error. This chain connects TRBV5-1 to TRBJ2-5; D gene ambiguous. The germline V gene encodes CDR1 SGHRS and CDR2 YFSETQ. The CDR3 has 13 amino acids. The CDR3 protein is CASSLGSQETQYF. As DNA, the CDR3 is TGTGCCAGCAGTTTAGGCAGTCAAGAGACCCAGTACTTC.

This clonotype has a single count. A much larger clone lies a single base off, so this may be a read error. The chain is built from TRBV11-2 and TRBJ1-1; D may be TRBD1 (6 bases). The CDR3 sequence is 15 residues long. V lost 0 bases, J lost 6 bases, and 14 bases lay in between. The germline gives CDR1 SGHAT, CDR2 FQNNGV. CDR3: CASSLDQGTSAEAFF. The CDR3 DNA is TGTGCCAGCAGCTTAGATCAGGGGACTTCAGCTGAAGCTTTCTTT.

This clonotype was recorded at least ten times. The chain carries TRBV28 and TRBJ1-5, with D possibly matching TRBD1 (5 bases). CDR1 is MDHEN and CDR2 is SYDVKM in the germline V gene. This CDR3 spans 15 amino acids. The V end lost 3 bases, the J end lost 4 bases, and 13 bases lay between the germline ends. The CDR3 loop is CASSFVGQGNQPQHF. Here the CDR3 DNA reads TGTGCCAGCAGTTTTGTGGGGCAGGGTAATCAGCCCCAGCATTTT.

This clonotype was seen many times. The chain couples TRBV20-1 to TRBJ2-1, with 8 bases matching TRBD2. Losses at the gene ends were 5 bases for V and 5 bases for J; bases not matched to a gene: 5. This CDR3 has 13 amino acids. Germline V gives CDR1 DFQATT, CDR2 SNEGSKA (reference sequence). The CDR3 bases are TGCAGTGCTTACCTAGCGGGTCACAATGAGCAGTTCTTC. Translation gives CSAYLAGHNEQFF.

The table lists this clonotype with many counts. The CDR3 loop is CASSYMTEAFF. The CDR3 coding sequence is TGTGCCAGCAGTTATATGACTGAAGCTTTCTTT. The chain uses TRBV6-5 and TRBJ1-1, with D hard to call. Trimming stripped 3 bases from V and 5 bases from J, with 4 bases between. The CDR3 has 11 residues. The V gene's germline CDR1 is MNHEY and CDR2 SVGAGI.

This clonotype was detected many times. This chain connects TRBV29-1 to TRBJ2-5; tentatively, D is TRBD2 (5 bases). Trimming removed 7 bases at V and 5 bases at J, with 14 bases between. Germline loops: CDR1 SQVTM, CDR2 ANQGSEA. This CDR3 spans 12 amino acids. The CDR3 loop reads CSGRGERETQYF. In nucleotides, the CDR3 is TGCAGCGGTCGTGGGGAGAGGGAGACCCAGTACTTC.